One sample yielded the 6 T cell receptor beta chains listed below, sequenced in a study of control samples from healthy donors and cancer patients. The method was immunoSEQ multiplex PCR; TCRdb's version includes in-frame clones alone and lacks a portion of them. The data show about 170,000 clones, about 90% seen once. The material sequenced was blood. These receptor sequences come from a woman in her thirties or forties in good health.

The chain recombines TRBV6-6 with TRBJ1-3; no clear D. CDR1 is MNHNY and CDR2 is SVGAGI in the germline V gene (reference sequence). The CDR3 sequence is 15 residues long. Trimming stripped 2 bases from V and 3 bases from J, with 11 bases between. The CDR3 region has the DNA TGTGCCAGCAGTTACCTTTCCGGGGTTGGAAACACCATATATTTT. This gives the protein CASSYLSGVGNTIYF.

The chain carries TRBV11-2 and TRBJ1-4, with a possible D match to TRBD1 (5 bases). The germline gives CDR1 SGHAT, CDR2 FQNNGV. V lost 5 bases and J lost 6, with 13 bases in between. The CDR3 is made up of 14 amino acids. The CDR3 loop reads CASSGAGPHEKLFF. As DNA, the CDR3 is TGTGCCAGCAGCGGGGCCGGGCCGCATGAAAAACTGTTTTTT.

The chain recombines TRBV13 with TRBJ2-7, with 13 nucleotides matching TRBD2. Trimming cost V 1 base and J 7 bases; bases outside gene matches: 7. This CDR3 has 16 residues. Germline CDR1 reads PRHDT; CDR2 reads FYEKMQ (reference sequence). The chain's CDR3 is CASSLDMGLAGFEQYF. CDR3 DNA sequence: TGTGCCAGCAGCTTAGATATGGGACTAGCGGGGTTTGAGCAGTACTTC.

The chain is built from TRBV27 and TRBJ1-5; the D is unclear. This CDR3 is 13 amino acids long. V was cut by 3 bases and J by 5 bases, with 8 bases left in between. Germline loops: CDR1 MNHEY, CDR2 SMNVEV (reference sequence). Here the CDR3 reads CASSFGRHQPQHF. The CDR3 DNA reads TGTGCCAGCAGTTTCGGACGCCATCAGCCCCAGCATTTT.

V usage is TRBV9 and J usage is TRBJ2-7; no definite D call. V lost 0 bases, J lost 2 bases, and 12 bases lay in between. Germline assignment: CDR1 SGDLS and CDR2 YYNGEE. The CDR3 has 15 residues. CDR3 coding DNA: TGTGCCAGCAGCGTAGAGGGTAGTTTACCCTACGAGCAGTACTTC. It yields the protein CASSVEGSLPYEQYF.

The chain joins TRBV6-5 to TRBJ2-7; a possible D gene is TRBD1 (6 bases). The CDR3 runs to 14 residues. The V end was cut by 9 bases, the J end by 0 bases, with 15 bases between. In germline, CDR1 is MNHEY, CDR2 SVGAGI. The CDR3 is CASARDNYSYEQYF. Here the CDR3 DNA reads TGTGCCAGTGCCCGGGACAATTACTCCTACGAGCAGTACTTC.